One TCR beta chain is described in this entry. Antigen unknown. The source of the sample is a study of OX40 agonist ivuxolimab in advanced cancers. Findings of the study overall: Doses of 0.1 to 3.0 mg/kg were accompanied by clonal expansion of CD4+ and CD8+ blood T cells by week 6.

Produced via immunoSEQ multiplex PCR; TCRdb's table is partial and in-frame only. Of 55,000 to 80,000 clones in the sample, around 85% are singletons; the top ten hold approximately 1%. V lost 5 bases to trimming and J lost 3 bases, with 23 bases between them. This CDR3 comprises 19 residues. Germline values: CDR1 SGHTA, CDR2 FQGTGA. This clonotype was obtained from an adult with an advanced solid tumor such as melanoma, head and neck, liver or kidney cancer. Material: CD4+ or CD8+ T cells sorted from blood, obtained in a trial of the OX40 agonist ivuxolimab. The rearrangement uses TRBV7-3 and TRBJ2-6; D gene unclear. CDR3 nucleotide sequence: TGTGCCAGCAGCGCAACGCCGGTTCTCCGACCGGGTGGGGCCAACGTCCTGACTTTC. This gives the protein CASSATPVLRPGGANVLTF.